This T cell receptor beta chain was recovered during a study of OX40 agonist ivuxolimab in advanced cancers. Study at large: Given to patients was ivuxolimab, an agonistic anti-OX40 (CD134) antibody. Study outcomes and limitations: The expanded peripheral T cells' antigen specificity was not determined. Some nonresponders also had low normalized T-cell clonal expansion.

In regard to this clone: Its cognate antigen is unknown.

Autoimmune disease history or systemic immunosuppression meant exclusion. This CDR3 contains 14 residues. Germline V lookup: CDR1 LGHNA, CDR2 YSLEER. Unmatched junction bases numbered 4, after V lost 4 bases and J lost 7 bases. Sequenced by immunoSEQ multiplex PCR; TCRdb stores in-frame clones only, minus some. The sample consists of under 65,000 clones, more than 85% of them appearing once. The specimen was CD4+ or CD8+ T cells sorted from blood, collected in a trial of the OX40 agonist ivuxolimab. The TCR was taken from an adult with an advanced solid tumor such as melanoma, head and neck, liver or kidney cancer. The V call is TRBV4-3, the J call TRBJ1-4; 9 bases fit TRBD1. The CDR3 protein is CASSRWTGVEKLFF. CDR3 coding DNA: TGCGCCAGCAGCCGATGGACAGGGGTTGAAAAACTGTTTTTT.